This T cell receptor (beta chain) was found in a study of tumor and adjacent non-tumor tissue in lung cancer. Study in general: Patients comprised some eleven adenocarcinoma, 2 squamous cell carcinoma and 1 small cell lung cancer.

Three rounds of nested PCR, following a modified ARM-PCR protocol, produced the TCRbeta library. Using its own MiXCR run on the multiplex PCR reads, TCRdb lists one record per CDR3 protein. The table shows around 80,000 distinct CDR3 sequences, with over 65% occurring only once. The ends lost 6 bases at V and 0 bases at J; junction bases unmatched: 15. The CDR3 has 19 amino acids. From germline, CDR1 is DFQATT and CDR2 SNEGSKA (reference sequence). Study results and limitations: Tumor TCR diversity, when higher, was linked to shorter survival. Significantly higher TCR diversity was found in tumor than normal lung.

RNA was extracted from bulk tissue without any cell sorting. More than 3 cm separated this lung sample from the edge of the tumor. Donors were chemotherapy-naive, newly diagnosed lung cancer surgical patients in China, August–late 2014. This clonotype has at least ten counts. Its antigen is unknown. This chain connects TRBV20-1 to TRBJ2-6; 9 bases map to TRBD1. Source material: distant non-tumor lung tissue. The TCR was taken from a man in his 70s with non-small cell lung cancer. CDR3 protein: CSAPERTGVPTSGANVLTF. DNA for the CDR3: TGCAGTGCCCCAGAGCGGACAGGGGTTCCTACCTCTGGGGCCAACGTCCTGACTTTC.